These 19 T cell receptor beta chains came from one sample sequenced in a study of T cells in Graves' hyperthyroidism and ophthalmopathy. There were TCR beta CDR3 regions amplified from RNA transcripts. Carried out on the TCR CDR3, a first-round RT-PCR used the HTBI primer set. TCRdb re-derived calls from the multiplex PCR reads in MiXCR, one entry per CDR3 protein. The profile covers hundreds of thousands of distinct CDR3 sequences, with less than 25% appearing a single time and more than 30% taken by the ten largest. The source material was blood. The receptors here all came from a man aged 30 to 39 with Graves' ophthalmopathy.

The chain combines TRBV18 with TRBJ2-6; D gene unclear. V was cut by 3 bases and J by 6 bases, with 6 bases left in between. There are 13 residues in the CDR3. Germline CDR1 KGHSH, CDR2 LQKENI. The CDR3 coding sequence is TGTGCCAGCTCACCGCAGAAGGCCAACGTCCTGACTTTC. It specifies CASSPQKANVLTF.

To note about this clonotype: One junction end disagrees with the germline gene, perhaps due to a read error. This sequence joins TRBV7-7 and TRBJ2-1, with TRBD2 matching over 14 bases. The CDR3 has 16 amino acids. Germline V gene sequence: CDR1 SSHAT, CDR2 FNYEAQ (reference sequence). The CDR3 bases are TGTGCTAGCAGCCAAGGGACTAGCGGGAGTCTATATGAGCAGTTCTTC. Translated: CASSQGTSGSLYEQFF.

There are many counts of this clonotype. The chain couples TRBV7-8 to TRBJ2-5; D call uncertain. This CDR3 contains 13 residues. V lost 1 base to trimming and J lost 13 bases, with 16 bases between them. CDR1 is SGHVS and CDR2 is FQNEAQ in the germline V gene. The CDR3 sequence: CASSLGSDWARYF. CDR3 nucleotides: TGTGCCAGCAGCTTAGGGAGTGACTGGGCCCGGTACTTC.

Details on this clonotype: Its ends do not fully match the called genes, so a read error is possible. This chain links TRBV30 with TRBJ1-5; tentative D call: TRBD1 (5 bases). The CDR3 contains 14 residues. Germline V lookup: CDR1 GTSNPN, CDR2 SVGIG (reference sequence). The CDR3 loop reads CAWGVLGAKQPQHF. Here the CDR3 DNA reads TGTGCCTGGGGTGTACTAGGGGCCAAGCAGCCCCAGCATTTT.

The chain combines TRBV20-1 with TRBJ2-4; 11 nucleotides line up with TRBD2. The CDR3 covers 16 residues. Trimming took 1 base from V and 10 from J; bases not matched to a gene: 12. Germline V CDR1 and CDR2: DFQATT, SNEGSKA (reference sequence). This CDR3 reads CSARGPTSGTTMIQYF. The CDR3 nucleotides are TGCAGTGCTAGAGGCCCGACTAGCGGGACCACTATGATTCAGTACTTC.

This clonotype was observed many times. The genes are TRBV6-5 and TRBJ1-5; the match to TRBD1 covers 7 bases. J gave up 2 bases and V 2 bases, and 9 bases lay outside the gene matches. CDR1 MNHEY and CDR2 SVGAGI come from the germline V gene. The CDR3 loop spans 17 amino acids. CDR3 protein: CASSYRPGTAGNQPQHF. Here the CDR3 DNA reads TGTGCCAGCAGTTACCGACCGGGGACAGCGGGCAATCAGCCCCAGCATTTT.

The chain recombines TRBV6-9 with TRBJ2-3; weak D call: TRBD2 (6 bases). The V and J ends lost 4 bases and 5 bases respectively, with 16 bases between them. The CDR3 length is 15 residues. CDR1 is MNHGY and CDR2 is SVAAGI in the germline V gene. CDR3 protein: CASSSAGWQRDTQYF. CDR3 DNA sequence: TGTGCCAGCAGTTCGGCGGGATGGCAGAGAGATACGCAGTATTTT.

A few counts support this clonotype. The chain is built from TRBV7-8 and TRBJ2-1; D is possibly TRBD1 (9 bases). Per the germline V gene, CDR1 is SGHVS and CDR2 is FQNEAQ. This CDR3 comprises 16 residues. V was pared by 6 bases and J by 5 bases, with 20 bases between. The CDR3 DNA reads TGTGCCAGCAGGTTGACAGGGGGTAGCGGGAACAATGAGCAGTTCTTC. Its translation is CASRLTGGSGNNEQFF.

The chain carries TRBV5-1 and TRBJ2-7; possibly TRBD1 for D (5 bases). V was trimmed by 4 bases and J by 4 bases, leaving 15 bases between them. The CDR3 contains 14 residues. Germline V gives CDR1 SGHRS, CDR2 YFSETQ. The CDR3 nucleotides read TGCGCCAGCAGCGCACAGGAACGGGCTTACGAGCAGTACTTC. Protein product: CASSAQERAYEQYF. Complete variable domain (other parts from reference TRBV5-1 and TRBJ2-7): KAGVTQTPRYLIKTRGQQVTLSCSPISGHRSVSWYQQTPGQGLQFLFEYFSETQRNKGNFPGRFSGRQFSNSRSEMNVSTLELGDSALYLCASSAQERAYEQYFGPGTRLTVT.

The chain has TRBV7-9 and TRBJ2-3; D possibly corresponds to TRBD1 (6 bases). With 2 bases removed from V and 7 bases from J, the gap between germline ends came to 22 bases. CDR3 length equals 17 residues. The germline gives CDR1 SEHNR, CDR2 FQNEAQ (reference sequence). CDR3 bases: TGTGCCAGCAGCTTAAGGATTTCCCGGGAAGGGACAAATACGCAGTATTTT. Translation gives CASSLRISREGTNTQYF.

The gene calls are TRBV29-1 and TRBJ2-7; the D call may be TRBD1 or TRBD2 (5 bases each). CDR1 and CDR2 (germline): SQVTM, ANQGSEA. Trimming took off 8 bases at V and 1 base at J, with 15 bases between the two ends. The CDR3 is 13 residues long. CDR3: CSSWDARSYEQYF. Written as DNA, the CDR3 is TGCAGCTCCTGGGACGCCCGGTCCTACGAGCAGTACTTC.

About this clonotype itself: This may be a read error: a much more frequent sequence differs by one nucleotide. This chain uses TRBV30 with TRBJ2-7; 12 bases are a match to TRBD2. V was pared by 0 bases and J by 7 bases, with 7 bases of the junction left unmatched. Germline V gene lookup returns CDR1 GTSNPN and CDR2 SVGIG (reference sequence). CDR3 length: 15 amino acids. The CDR3 nucleotides read TGTGCCTGGAGTGTCCCACTAGCGGGAGGAGATGAGCAGTACTTC. Its translation: CAWSVPLAGGDEQYF.

This clonotype came up once. This chain links TRBV28 with TRBJ1-6; unclear D gene. The CDR3 is made up of 15 amino acids. The germline V gene has CDR1 MDHEN and CDR2 SYDVKM. V was trimmed by 5 bases and J by 0 bases, leaving 8 bases between them. CDR3 DNA: TGTGCCAGCAGTAAGACCAGCTCCTATAATTCACCCCTCCACTTT. The encoded protein is CASSKTSSYNSPLHF.

This chain joins TRBV5-1 and TRBJ1-1; 7 nucleotides line up with TRBD1. J gave up 3 bases and V 0 bases, and 11 bases lay outside the gene matches. The CDR3 length is 17 residues. The germline V gene has CDR1 SGHRS and CDR2 YFSETQ. The DNA of the CDR3 is TGCGCCAGCAGCTTGGCCCCTCCGGGACAGCCCTACACTGAAGCTTTCTTT. It yields the protein CASSLAPPGQPYTEAFF.

This clonotype was counted a few times. J is TRBJ1-5 and V is TRBV27; 8 bases are shared with TRBD1. The CDR3 sequence is 16 residues long. Trimming cost V 8 bases and J 0 bases; bases outside gene matches: 9. Per germline, CDR1 MNHEY and CDR2 SMNVEV (reference sequence). CDR3: CASSRDRYLSNQPQHF. The DNA for the CDR3 is TGTGCCAGCTCCCGGGACAGGTACCTTAGCAATCAGCCCCAGCATTTT.

This clonotype was detected a few times. This chain uses TRBV5-5 with TRBJ2-4, with TRBD2 matching 10 bases. This CDR3 contains 18 residues. V was clipped by 2 bases and J by 1 base; unmatched bases: 9. Per germline, CDR1 SGHKS and CDR2 YYEKEE (reference sequence). The CDR3 region has the DNA TGTGCCAGCAGCTTAGGGCTAGCGGGAGTAGCCGCCAAAAACATTCAGTACTTC. Protein: CASSLGLAGVAAKNIQYF.

This clonotype was recorded many times. The chain recombines TRBV3-1 with TRBJ2-2; no reliable D call. Between the trimmed V and J ends, which lost 0 bases and 13 bases, there was a span of 12 bases. The CDR3 extends over 13 amino acids. The germline V gene encodes CDR1 LGHDT and CDR2 YNNKEL (reference sequence). Here the CDR3 DNA reads TGTGCCAGCAGCCAAGATCGGGCCAGGATGCTGTTTTTT. Translating gives CASSQDRARMLFF.

This clonotype was seen ten or more times. V is TRBV11-2 and J is TRBJ2-3, with D uncertain. Germline V gene sequence: CDR1 SGHAT, CDR2 FQNNGV. CDR3 length: 12 amino acids. Between the trimmed V and J ends, which lost 6 bases and 4 bases, there was a span of 8 bases. CDR3 sequence: CASRQEADTQYF. The CDR3 DNA reads TGTGCCAGCAGGCAAGAGGCAGATACGCAGTATTTT.

This clonotype was picked up many times. This sequence joins TRBV2 and TRBJ2-7, with D uncertain. The CDR3 has 14 amino acids. V lost 4 bases and J lost 4, with 14 bases in between. Germline-derived CDR1 and CDR2 are SNHLY and FYNNEI. CDR3 coding DNA: TGTGCCAGCAGTGTGCAGTCTACTATTTACGAGCAGTACTTC. Its protein is CASSVQSTIYEQYF.